One sample yielded the 25 T cell receptor beta chains listed below, sequenced in a study of a mutant IDH1 vaccine in newly diagnosed glioma. Their target antigens are unknown. The repertoire was sequenced with immunoSEQ multiplex PCR; TCRdb's copy has only in-frame clones and lacks some. This sample carries 50,000 to 85,000 clones, over 75% of them seen once, and the ten largest clones take less than 15%. Regarding time point: week 23, last vaccination. Mutant IDH1 20-mer peptide, at 300 ug, made up each vaccine dose, with topical imiquimod. The sequencing here drew on PBMCs, taken from a glioma patient whose treatment included an IDH1 peptide vaccine. These receptors were collected from a young man with glioma.

This chain uses TRBV19 with TRBJ2-7, with D perhaps TRBD1 (6 bases). The CDR3 runs 14 residues. Germline V gene sequence: CDR1 LNHDA, CDR2 SQIVND (reference sequence). V lost 4 bases and J lost 0, with 10 bases in between. This chain's CDR3 is CASSTWDTSYEQYF. The CDR3 coding sequence is TGTGCCAGTAGTACCTGGGACACCTCCTACGAGCAGTACTTC.

V gene TRBV7-9 combines with J gene TRBJ2-5; D perhaps matches TRBD1 (6 bases). This CDR3 has 15 residues. CDR1 SEHNR and CDR2 FQNEAQ come from the germline V gene (reference sequence). V was clipped by 5 bases and J by 5 bases, with 18 bases between them. CDR3 protein: CASSPTGQGYETQYF. CDR3 sequence (DNA): TGTGCCAGCAGCCCCACAGGGCAAGGCTACGAGACCCAGTACTTC.

This clone was detected only once. The CDR3 spells CASSLGVLVNEKLFF. The CDR3 DNA sequence: TGTGCCAGCAGCTTAGGTGTATTAGTGAATGAAAAACTGTTTTTT. V gene TRBV7-9 combines with J gene TRBJ1-4; D is undetermined. The germline gives CDR1 SEHNR, CDR2 FQNEAQ (reference sequence). Trimming took off 1 base at V and 5 bases at J, with 11 bases between the two ends. The CDR3 consists of 15 residues.

This clone has only one observation. The V gene is TRBV7-9, the J gene TRBJ1-3, with a weak D call TRBD1 (6 bases). This CDR3 comprises 13 residues. V gave up 4 bases and J gave up 11 bases, with 15 bases separating them. The germline V gene encodes CDR1 SEHNR and CDR2 FQNEAQ (reference sequence). CDR3 in DNA: TGTGCCAGCAGCTCCGGACAGCAAAGCGCCATATATTTT. Its translation: CASSSGQQSAIYF.

The CDR3 bases are TGTGCCAGCAGCTCGGACAGGGGAGGTTCTGAAGCTTTCTTT. Translation gives CASSSDRGGSEAFF. The chain carries TRBV6-5 and TRBJ1-1; the match to TRBD1 covers 9 bases. This CDR3 comprises 14 residues. The V gene end was trimmed by 6 bases and the J gene end by 6 bases; junction bases not matched to a gene: 8. From germline, CDR1 is MNHEY and CDR2 SVGAGI.

V usage is TRBV4-3 and J usage is TRBJ1-5; 7 bases agree with TRBD1. Germline lookup yields CDR1 LGHNA and CDR2 YSLEER. The ends lost 0 bases at V and 1 base at J; junction bases unmatched: 3. The CDR3 is made up of 16 amino acids. In nucleotides, the CDR3 is TGCGCCAGCAGCCAAGATAGAGGGGGCAGCAATCAGCCCCAGCATTTT. It is translated as CASSQDRGGSNQPQHF.

V is TRBV19 and J is TRBJ1-1, with D uncertain. CDR1 is LNHDA, CDR2 SQIVND, per germline (reference sequence). The germline V and J ends were trimmed by 9 bases and 0 bases, with 14 bases remaining between them. The length of the CDR3 is 14 residues. The CDR3 nucleotides read TGTGCCAGCGCCCCTCCGGTGATGAACACTGAAGCTTTCTTT. This sequence encodes CASAPPVMNTEAFF.

On this clone itself: The junction and the germline gene differ at one end; a read error may be behind it. CDR3 DNA sequence: TGTGCCAGCAGCTTTTACAGGGGTAGCTATCAGCCCCAGCATTTT. It translates to CASSFYRGSYQPQHF. This sequence joins TRBV5-8 and TRBJ1-5, with TRBD1 identical over 7 bases. CDR1 SGHTS and CDR2 YDEGEE come from the germline V gene. CDR3 size: 15 residues.

The chain uses TRBV4-1 and TRBJ2-1; the match to TRBD1 covers 10 bases. There are 17 residues in the CDR3. The V gene's germline CDR1 is MGHRA and CDR2 YSYEKL. V gave up 4 bases and J gave up 7 bases; unmatched junction bases: 13. CDR3 DNA sequence: TGCGCCAGCAGCCCAGGACCGGGACAGGGGAATCAAAATGAGCAGTTCTTC. Protein sequence: CASSPGPGQGNQNEQFF.

The chain links TRBV7-9 to TRBJ2-7, with TRBD1 matching 7 bases. V gave up 3 bases and J gave up 2 bases; unmatched junction bases: 7. This CDR3 is 15 amino acids long. CDR1 is SEHNR and CDR2 is FQNEAQ in the germline V gene (reference sequence). CDR3 amino acids: CASSLAGTAAYEQYF. The CDR3, as DNA: TGTGCCAGCAGCTTGGCCGGGACAGCGGCCTACGAGCAGTACTTC.

This clone was detected only a few times. This sequence joins TRBV2 and TRBJ2-7; 11 bases are a match to TRBD1. With V trimmed by 9 bases and J by 1 base, 5 bases remained unmatched. Germline values: CDR1 SNHLY, CDR2 FYNNEI. The CDR3 totals 14 residues. CDR3 DNA: TGTGCCAGTTTGGGACAGGGGGTATCCTACGAGCAGTACTTC. This translates into CASLGQGVSYEQYF.

The gene calls are TRBV5-6 and TRBJ2-1; no clear D. CDR1 SGHDT and CDR2 YYEEEE come from the germline V gene. The CDR3 is 11 amino acids. V was trimmed by 2 bases and J by 14 bases, leaving 11 bases between them. CDR3 amino acids: CASSFAEAKFF. DNA for the CDR3: TGTGCCAGCAGCTTCGCCGAGGCAAAGTTCTTC.

This clone has more than one count but fewer than ten. The chain joins TRBV5-1 to TRBJ1-1; D gene uncertain. The CDR3 is 13 amino acids. V lost 0 bases and J lost 5, with 8 bases in between. Looked up from germline, CDR1 is SGHRS and CDR2 is YFSETQ. CDR3 loop: CASSLEVRTEAFF. The CDR3, as DNA: TGCGCCAGCAGCTTGGAAGTAAGGACTGAAGCTTTCTTT.

CDR3 sequence reads: CASSSTGQGDGYTF. In DNA, the CDR3 is TGTGCCAGCAGTTCCACGGGGCAGGGTGATGGCTACACCTTC. The rearrangement joins TRBV28 to TRBJ1-2; weak D call: TRBD1 (5 bases). CDR3 length: 14 residues. Trimming left V 4 bases short and J 6 bases short, with 15 bases between. Germline V gene sequence: CDR1 MDHEN, CDR2 SYDVKM.

This clone was counted a few times. The chain has TRBV9 and TRBJ1-1; perhaps TRBD1 as D (5 bases). V was shortened by 0 bases and J by 3 bases, with 15 bases between the two germline ends. Germline V lookup: CDR1 SGDLS, CDR2 YYNGEE. The CDR3 covers 16 residues. The CDR3 loop reads CASSVGGVVGDTEAFF. The CDR3 DNA reads as TGTGCCAGCAGCGTAGGGGGGGTGGTTGGAGACACTGAAGCTTTCTTT. The variable domain in full, with the rest retrieved from reference TRBV9 and TRBJ1-1, is DSGVTQTPKHLITATGQRVTLRCSPRSGDLSVYWYQQSLDQGLQFLIQYYNGEERAKGNILERFSAQQFPDLHSELNLSSLELGDSALYFCASSVGGVVGDTEAFFGQGTRLTVV.

The rearrangement uses TRBV7-2 and TRBJ1-6; TRBD1 matches at 9 bases. The germline V gene encodes CDR1 SGHTA and CDR2 FQGNSA. J was trimmed by 5 bases and V by 6 bases; bases with no gene match: 5. This CDR3 region has 15 residues. The CDR3 DNA reads TGTGCCAGCAGGGACAGGGGTTCTAATAATTCACCCCTCCACTTT. Translation: CASRDRGSNNSPLHF.

The J gene is TRBJ1-5, the V gene TRBV27, with D tentatively TRBD1 (5 bases). Trimming took 6 bases from V and 0 from J, leaving 15 bases between them. The CDR3 is 16 amino acids. CDR1 MNHEY and CDR2 SMNVEV come from the germline V gene (reference sequence). The CDR3 DNA is TGTGCCAGCAGGCCTCAGGGTGGGCATAGCAATCAGCCCCAGCATTTT. Translation: CASRPQGGHSNQPQHF.

On this clone: One end of the junction varies from germline; a read error may be responsible. V usage is TRBV15 and J usage is TRBJ1-1, with unresolved D. Germline assignment: CDR1 LNHNV and CDR2 YYDKDF (reference sequence). There are 14 residues in the CDR3. The CDR3 here is CATRRGGVVPEAFF. DNA for the CDR3: TGTGCCACCAGGAGAGGTGGGGTAGTTCCTGAAGCTTTCTTT. The full variable domain, rest sourced from reference TRBV15 and TRBJ1-1, is DAMVIQNPRYQVTQFGKPVTLSCSQTLNHNVMYWYQQKSSQAPKLLFHYYDKDFNNEADTPDNFQSRRPNTSFCFLDIRSPGLGDTAMYLCATRRGGVVPEAFFGQGTRLTVV.

The table lists this clone with a few counts. The rearrangement joins TRBV30 to TRBJ2-7, with D hard to call. The germline V gene encodes CDR1 GTSNPN and CDR2 SVGIG (reference sequence). This CDR3 spans 14 amino acids. The ends were cut back, 0 bases at V and 2 bases at J, with 11 bases in the middle. The chain's CDR3 is CAWSVGFRTYEQYF. As DNA, the CDR3 is TGTGCCTGGAGTGTAGGTTTCAGGACCTACGAGCAGTACTTC.

This clone was seen only a few times. The chain joins TRBV5-6 to TRBJ1-1; 7 nucleotides align to TRBD1. Germline values: CDR1 SGHDT, CDR2 YYEEEE. V trimming: 0 bases; J trimming: 5 bases; junction bases outside the gene matches: 10. This CDR3 comprises 16 residues. The CDR3: CASSLDVRGTRTEAFF. DNA for the CDR3: TGTGCCAGCAGCTTGGACGTCAGGGGGACCAGGACTGAAGCTTTCTTT.

This chain joins TRBV6-5 and TRBJ1-1; tentative D call: TRBD1 (5 bases). V lost 3 bases and J 6 bases, leaving 11 bases between the germline ends. Germline V gene lookup returns CDR1 MNHEY and CDR2 SVGAGI. The CDR3 extends over 13 amino acids. The DNA of the CDR3 is TGTGCCAGCAGTTATCGGGGCAGGGCTGAAGCTTTCTTT. This translates into CASSYRGRAEAFF.

The chain links TRBV7-9 to TRBJ2-1; D is tentatively TRBD1 or TRBD2 (5 bases each). Germline CDR1 SEHNR, CDR2 FQNEAQ (reference sequence). The CDR3 sequence is 13 residues long. The V end lost 5 bases, the J end lost 7 bases, and 12 bases lay between the germline ends. The CDR3, as DNA: TGTGCCAGCAGCAGGGACCCCCAAAATGAGCAGTTCTTC. As protein: CASSRDPQNEQFF.

This clone was seen once. CDR3 region: CASSEAPRWEGVNTEAFF. CDR3 coding DNA: TGTGCCAGCAGTGAAGCTCCAAGGTGGGAGGGGGTGAACACTGAAGCTTTCTTT. V gene TRBV2 combines with J gene TRBJ1-1, with a tentative D call TRBD1 (6 bases). The CDR3 totals 18 residues. The V end lost 0 bases, the J end lost 0 bases, and 17 bases lay between the germline ends. Germline assignment: CDR1 SNHLY and CDR2 FYNNEI.

Note on this clone: A junction boundary mismatches the germline segment, possibly from a read error. This chain joins TRBV7-2 and TRBJ2-3, with 7 nucleotides matching TRBD2. The CDR3 has 15 amino acids. Germline lookup yields CDR1 SGHTA and CDR2 FQGNSA. In DNA, the CDR3 is TGTGCCAGCAGCTTTCGTACTAGCGCCACACATACGCAGTATTTT. Its translation: CASSFRTSATHTQYF.

This clone was seen only once. The genes are TRBV7-3 and TRBJ1-4; TRBD1 is a possible D gene (6 bases). This CDR3 spans 14 amino acids. V was clipped by 7 bases and J by 10 bases, with 19 bases between them. In germline, CDR1 is SGHTA, CDR2 FQGTGA. The CDR3 loop is CASTLGRIRGKLFF. CDR3 sequence (DNA): TGTGCCAGCACCTTGGGTAGAATCAGGGGAAAACTGTTTTTT.